This entry lists 28 T cell receptor beta chains sequenced from one sample in a study of a mutant IDH1 vaccine in newly diagnosed glioma (dated by TCRdb to about 2021). No antigen has been assigned to these receptors. The library was obtained by the immunoSEQ multiplex PCR assay. Drawn from immuneACCESS, this table holds only the in-frame rearrangements with V and J called that TCRdb kept. Clones are partly lost; checked studies trace under half to an unresolved V gene and leave the rest unexplained. The table for this sample lists tens of thousands of clones; around 83% of them were counted only once. The ten largest clones represent 4% of the sample. What this sample's time point label stands for: week 23, last vaccination. A 20-mer mutant IDH1 peptide at 300 micrograms in Montanide made up each vaccine dose, which was injected subcutaneously together with topical imiquimod. This sample comprised PBMCs, obtained from a glioma patient whose treatment included an IDH1 peptide vaccine. The receptors here all came from a man between 25 and 39 years old with glioma.

The chain carries TRBV4-1 and TRBJ2-7; D possibly corresponds to TRBD2 (6 bases). This CDR3 spans 15 amino acids. In germline, CDR1 is MGHRA, CDR2 YSYEKL. Trimming took 4 bases from V and 6 from J, leaving 19 bases between them. CDR3 loop: CASSLQPGRMAEQYF. The DNA for the CDR3 is TGCGCCAGCAGCCTTCAGCCAGGGAGGATGGCCGAGCAGTACTTC.

V is TRBV23-1 and J is TRBJ1-3, with 8 bases identical to TRBD1. TRBV23-1 is an ORF; its function is uncertain. This CDR3 is built from 18 residues. Trimming cost V 0 bases and J 0 bases; bases outside gene matches: 7. CDR3 sequence reads: CASSQSRTGICSGNTIYF. The CDR3 bases are TGCGCCAGCAGTCAATCCCGGACAGGGATTTGCTCTGGAAACACCATATATTTT.

This clone occurred once. The chain employs TRBV10-3 and TRBJ2-1; 8 nucleotides line up with TRBD1. This CDR3 contains 14 residues. Germline V lookup: CDR1 ENHRY, CDR2 SYGVKD. J lost 5 bases, V lost 10 bases, and 10 bases had no gene match. This chain's CDR3 is CATTGTGGNNEQFF. CDR3 sequence (DNA): TGTGCCACCACCGGTACAGGGGGTAACAATGAGCAGTTCTTC.

For the CDR3, the DNA is TGTGCCAGCAGGAGGACAGGACTCTACGAGCAGTACTTC. Protein product: CASRRTGLYEQYF. The chain has TRBV2 and TRBJ2-7; 7 bases fit TRBD1. Trimming took 6 bases from V and 3 from J; bases not matched to a gene: 5. Germline V gene sequence: CDR1 SNHLY, CDR2 FYNNEI. This CDR3 is 13 amino acids long.

This clone appeared a few times. Other nucleotide sequences from this sample produce the same CDR3. In DNA form, the CDR3 reads TGTGCCTGGAGTCAAAATAAGACACCTGTGAAGGGAAGCACTGAAGCTTTCTTT. It specifies CAWSQNKTPVKGSTEAFF. This chain joins TRBV30 and TRBJ1-1; the D is unclear. The CDR3 is 18 amino acids. Trimming pared 2 bases from V and 4 bases from J, leaving 26 bases between. CDR1 GTSNPN and CDR2 SVGIG come from the germline V gene (reference sequence).

This clone was counted between two and nine times. The chain recombines TRBV5-1 with TRBJ1-1; 9 bases match TRBD1. After removal of 3 bases from V and 0 bases from J, the junction contained 0 bases not matched to a gene. Germline values: CDR1 SGHRS, CDR2 YFSETQ. The CDR3 runs to 14 residues. The DNA of the CDR3 is TGCGCCAGCAGCTGGGACAGGGTGAACACTGAAGCTTTCTTT. It translates to CASSWDRVNTEAFF.

This chain links TRBV27 with TRBJ1-4; TRBD1 agrees at 8 bases. Trimming removed 10 bases from V and 7 bases from J; junction bases left unmatched: 11. The CDR3 extends over 14 amino acids. Germline V lookup: CDR1 MNHEY, CDR2 SMNVEV (reference sequence). The CDR3 nucleotides read TGTGCCACCAGAAAGTCAACAGGGGGTGAAAAACTGTTTTTT. Protein product: CATRKSTGGEKLFF.

This chain connects TRBV9 to TRBJ2-2, with TRBD2 matching 14 bases. The CDR3 has 18 residues. Germline V gene lookup returns CDR1 SGDLS and CDR2 YYNGEE. With V trimmed by 2 bases and J by 4 bases, 7 bases remained unmatched. CDR3 DNA: TGTGCCAGCAGCGTCGGGGGACTAGCGGGGGCCATCACCGGGGAGCTGTTTTTT. Amino acids: CASSVGGLAGAITGELFF.

The chain joins TRBV11-2 to TRBJ1-1; D remains unclear. Germline V CDR1 and CDR2: SGHAT, FQNNGV. V was clipped by 2 bases and J by 0 bases, with 7 bases between them. The CDR3 spans 14 residues. The CDR3 sequence is CASSLTGLNTEAFF. CDR3 bases: TGTGCCAGCAGCTTAACGGGGTTGAACACTGAAGCTTTCTTT.

This chain joins TRBV7-9 and TRBJ2-7; D unclear. The germline gives CDR1 SEHNR, CDR2 FQNEAQ (reference sequence). This CDR3 has 12 residues. Trimming shortened V by 8 bases and J by 2 bases, and 10 bases separated the two germline ends. The CDR3 protein is CASSDGTYEQYF. The CDR3 DNA reads as TGTGCCAGCTCCGACGGTACCTACGAGCAGTACTTC. Full variable domain (remainder filled in from reference TRBV7-9 and TRBJ2-7): DTGVSQNPRHKITKRGQNVTFRCDPISEHNRLYWYRQTLGQGPEFLTYFQNEAQLEKSRLLSDRFSAERPKGSFSTLEIQRTEQGDSAMYLCASSDGTYEQYFGPGTRLTVT.

This sequence joins TRBV2 and TRBJ2-3, with TRBD2 identical over 11 bases. Trimming cost V 5 bases and J 6 bases; bases outside gene matches: 4. Germline V gene data show CDR1 as SNHLY and CDR2 as FYNNEI. The CDR3 is made up of 14 amino acids. CDR3 amino acids: CASSLAGGWDTQYF. The CDR3 DNA reads as TGTGCCAGCAGTCTAGCGGGGGGCTGGGATACGCAGTATTTT.

The gene calls are TRBV14 and TRBJ2-2, with D unresolved. V lost 0 bases and J lost 6, with 14 bases in between. Germline V CDR1 and CDR2: SGHDN, FVKESK. The CDR3 runs to 16 residues. CDR3 residues: CASSQDRPTTPGELFF. DNA for the CDR3: TGTGCCAGCAGCCAAGATAGGCCTACTACCCCCGGGGAGCTGTTTTTT.

The chain has TRBV28 and TRBJ2-2; D unclear. V was shortened by 3 bases and J by 1 base, with 9 bases between the two germline ends. Germline assignment: CDR1 MDHEN and CDR2 SYDVKM. The CDR3 sequence is 15 residues long. The CDR3 nucleotides read TGTGCCAGCAGTTTGCCCCAGATGAACACCGGGGAGCTGTTTTTT. Translation: CASSLPQMNTGELFF.

Details on this clone: This CDR3 is also generated by other DNA sequences in the sample. The chain recombines TRBV6-4 with TRBJ2-1; TRBD2 is a possible D gene (5 bases). This CDR3 is built from 15 residues. With 0 bases removed from V and 1 base from J, the gap between germline ends came to 7 bases. Germline V gene data show CDR1 as MRHNA and CDR2 as SNTAGT. The CDR3 coding sequence is TGTGCCAGCAGTGACTCGGCGGGTTCCTACAATGAGCAGTTCTTC. Its protein is CASSDSAGSYNEQFF.

The chain carries TRBV6-4 and TRBJ1-6; a possible D gene is TRBD1 (6 bases). This CDR3 is 14 amino acids long. Per germline, CDR1 MRHNA and CDR2 SNTAGT. Deletions cut 5 bases from V and 7 bases from J, with 12 bases between. The CDR3 bases are TGTGCCAGCAGTATCAGGGGTGGCAATTCACCCCTCCACTTT. Amino acids: CASSIRGGNSPLHF.

The rearrangement uses TRBV11-2 and TRBJ1-5; TRBD1 is a possible D gene (5 bases). The CDR3 loop spans 13 amino acids. The germline V gene encodes CDR1 SGHAT and CDR2 FQNNGV. Trimming pared 1 base from V and 6 bases from J, leaving 7 bases between. CDR3 sequence (DNA): TGTGCCAGCAGCTTAGGGGGGTTTCAGCCCCAGCATTTT. Residues: CASSLGGFQPQHF.

The V and J genes are TRBV2 and TRBJ1-2; 8 bases fit TRBD1. The V and J ends lost 7 bases and 8 bases, in that order; junction bases with no gene match: 12. The germline gives CDR1 SNHLY, CDR2 FYNNEI. The CDR3 is 14 residues long. For the CDR3, the DNA is TGTGCCAGCAAAGACAGGGGCCAGTCGGGGGGCTACACCTTC. It specifies CASKDRGQSGGYTF.

V gene TRBV6-5 combines with J gene TRBJ2-3; the D gene is possibly TRBD2 (6 bases). The germline V gene has CDR1 MNHEY and CDR2 SVGAGI. This CDR3 has 12 amino acids. Trimming shortened V by 9 bases and J by 4 bases, and 11 bases separated the two germline ends. This chain's CDR3 is CASRRGPDTQYF. In DNA, the CDR3 is TGTGCCAGTAGGCGGGGCCCAGATACGCAGTATTTT.

The chain has TRBV15 and TRBJ2-3, with D possibly TRBD1 on 5 matching bases. Germline CDR1 and CDR2: LNHNV and YYDKDF (reference sequence). Trimming removed 3 bases from V and 5 bases from J, with 21 bases in between. The CDR3 consists of 17 residues. CDR3 coding DNA: TGTGCCACCAGCAGCAAGGGTCCCCCAGGGTTAAGAGATACGCAGTATTTT. Its translation: CATSSKGPPGLRDTQYF.

The V gene is TRBV5-5, the J gene TRBJ2-7; D may correspond to TRBD1 or TRBD2 (5 bases each). The CDR3 is 14 residues long. The germline V and J ends were trimmed by 3 bases and 4 bases, with 14 bases remaining between them. Germline lookup yields CDR1 SGHKS and CDR2 YYEKEE (reference sequence). The CDR3 nucleotides read TGTGCCAGCAGCTCCCGGGGCGGTCAATACGAGCAGTACTTC. Translated: CASSSRGGQYEQYF.

This rearrangement joins TRBV5-1 to TRBJ1-1; TRBD1 matches 7 bases. CDR1 is SGHRS, CDR2 YFSETQ, per germline. The CDR3 is 14 amino acids. Trimming cost V 2 bases and J 10 bases; bases outside gene matches: 11. Here the CDR3 reads CASSLRRGRGGAFF. CDR3 sequence (DNA): TGCGCCAGCAGCTTAAGAAGGGGGCGCGGAGGAGCTTTCTTT.

Here the CDR3 reads CASSINRVEQYF. CDR3 DNA sequence: TGTGCCAGCAGTATTAACAGGGTTGAGCAGTACTTC. The chain links TRBV7-9 to TRBJ2-7; D may be TRBD1 (6 bases). CDR3 length: 12 amino acids. Trimming removed 6 bases from V and 7 bases from J, with 13 bases in between. Looked up from germline, CDR1 is SEHNR and CDR2 is FQNEAQ (reference sequence).

The V and J genes are TRBV5-1 and TRBJ2-7, with 10 bases that match TRBD2. The CDR3 is 17 residues long. The V and J ends lost 0 bases and 7 bases, in that order; junction bases with no gene match: 13. CDR1 is SGHRS and CDR2 is YFSETQ in the germline V gene. This CDR3 reads CASSLVGSGGPLEEQYF. In nucleotides, the CDR3 is TGCGCCAGCAGCTTGGTTGGTAGCGGGGGGCCCTTAGAAGAGCAGTACTTC. Based on the CDR3 plus reference TRBV5-1 and TRBJ2-7, the full variable domain is KAGVTQTPRYLIKTRGQQVTLSCSPISGHRSVSWYQQTPGQGLQFLFEYFSETQRNKGNFPGRFSGRQFSNSRSEMNVSTLELGDSALYLCASSLVGSGGPLEEQYFGPGTRLTVT.

The chain combines TRBV4-1 with TRBJ1-6; no clear D gene. Per germline, CDR1 MGHRA and CDR2 YSYEKL. The V and J ends lost 1 base and 8 bases respectively, with 6 bases between them. This CDR3 spans 13 amino acids. The CDR3 sequence is CASSQGTDSPLHF. In nucleotides, the CDR3 is TGCGCCAGCAGCCAAGGTACGGATTCACCCCTCCACTTT.

The chain couples TRBV6-5 to TRBJ1-3, with a tentative D call TRBD1 (6 bases). V was trimmed by 6 bases and J by 4 bases, leaving 7 bases between them. Germline V gene data show CDR1 as MNHEY and CDR2 as SVGAGI. The CDR3 covers 12 residues. The CDR3 spells CASSTGGNTIYF. The CDR3 nucleotides are TGTGCCAGCAGCACAGGGGGAAACACCATATATTTT.

This chain joins TRBV7-2 and TRBJ2-5; D is undetermined. The CDR3 has 14 residues. Germline assignment: CDR1 SGHTA and CDR2 FQGNSA. V dropped 2 bases and J dropped 0 bases, with 7 bases sitting between them. CDR3 nucleotides: TGTGCCAGCAGCTTAAAACCATACCAAGAGACCCAGTACTTC. This gives the protein CASSLKPYQETQYF.

This sequence joins TRBV27 and TRBJ2-7, with 8 bases that match TRBD2. The CDR3 contains 15 residues. The ends lost 4 bases at V and 0 bases at J; junction bases unmatched: 5. The germline V gene has CDR1 MNHEY and CDR2 SMNVEV (reference sequence). The CDR3 DNA follows: TGTGCCAGCAGTTCGAGCGGGGGCCTCTCCTACGAGCAGTACTTC. Its translation: CASSSSGGLSYEQYF.

The chain joins TRBV28 to TRBJ1-5; weak D call: TRBD1 (6 bases). The CDR3 is made up of 15 amino acids. The V gene lost 5 bases and the J gene lost 1 base, with 12 bases spanning the gap. Germline V gives CDR1 MDHEN, CDR2 SYDVKM. This CDR3 reads CASSPRGRSNQPQHF. The CDR3 region has the DNA TGTGCCAGCAGTCCCCGGGGGCGAAGCAATCAGCCCCAGCATTTT.